This T cell receptor (beta chain) was captured in a study of blood T cell repertoires in COVID-19. About the research overall: T cells, B-cell-depleted T cells, or PBMCs supplied cDNA or gDNA.

Germline V gives CDR1 LNHNV, CDR2 YYDKDF (reference sequence). CDR3 size: 13 residues. Trimming left V 3 bases short and J 6 bases short, with 12 bases between. Measured with immunoSEQ multiplex PCR; TCRdb has only the in-frame clones, and not every one. The data hold over 90,000 clones, with 88% observed a single time. The chain employs TRBV15 and TRBJ2-7; D is possibly TRBD2 (5 bases). The TCR comes from a human donor in a cohort sampled during active COVID-19. The sample was peripheral blood. The CDR3 sequence: CATSRGARSEQYF. CDR3 DNA sequence: TGTGCCACCAGCAGGGGAGCTAGGAGCGAGCAGTACTTC.